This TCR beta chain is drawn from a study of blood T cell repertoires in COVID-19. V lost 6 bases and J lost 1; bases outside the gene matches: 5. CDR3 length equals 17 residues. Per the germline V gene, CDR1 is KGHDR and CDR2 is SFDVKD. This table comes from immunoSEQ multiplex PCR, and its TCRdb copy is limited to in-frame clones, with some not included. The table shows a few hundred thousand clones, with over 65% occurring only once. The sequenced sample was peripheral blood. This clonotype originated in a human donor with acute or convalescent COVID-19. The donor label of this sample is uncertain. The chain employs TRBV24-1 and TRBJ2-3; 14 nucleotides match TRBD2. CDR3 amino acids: CATSRGLAGEGTDTQYF. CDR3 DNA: TGTGCCACCAGTCGGGGACTAGCGGGAGAGGGCACAGATACGCAGTATTTT.